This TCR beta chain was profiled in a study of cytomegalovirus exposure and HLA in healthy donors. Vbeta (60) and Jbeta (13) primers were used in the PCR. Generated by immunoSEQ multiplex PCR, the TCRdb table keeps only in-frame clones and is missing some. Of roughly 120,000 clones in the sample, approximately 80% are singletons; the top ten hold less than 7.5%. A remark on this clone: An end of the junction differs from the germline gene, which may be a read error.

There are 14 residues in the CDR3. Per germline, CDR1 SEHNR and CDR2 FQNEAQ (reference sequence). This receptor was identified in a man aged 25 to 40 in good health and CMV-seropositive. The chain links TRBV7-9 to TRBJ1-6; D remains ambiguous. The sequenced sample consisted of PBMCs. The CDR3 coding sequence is TGTTCCAGCAGCGATGGAGGAGGGAATTCACCCCTCCACTTT. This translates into CSSSDGGGNSPLHF.